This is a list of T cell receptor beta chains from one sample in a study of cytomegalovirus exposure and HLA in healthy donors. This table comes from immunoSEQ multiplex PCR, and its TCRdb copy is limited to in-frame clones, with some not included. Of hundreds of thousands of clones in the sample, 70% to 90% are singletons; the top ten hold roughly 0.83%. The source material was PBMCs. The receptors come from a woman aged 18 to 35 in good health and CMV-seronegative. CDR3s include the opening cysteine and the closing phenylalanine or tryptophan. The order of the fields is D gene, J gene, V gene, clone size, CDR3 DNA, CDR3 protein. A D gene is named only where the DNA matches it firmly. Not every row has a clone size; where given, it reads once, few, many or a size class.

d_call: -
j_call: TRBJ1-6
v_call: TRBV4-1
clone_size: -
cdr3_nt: TGCGCCAGCAGCCTCGGAAAGGGAGGGAGCAGTCTCTCCTATAATTCACCCCTCCACTTT
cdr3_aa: CASSLGKGGSSLSYNSPLHF

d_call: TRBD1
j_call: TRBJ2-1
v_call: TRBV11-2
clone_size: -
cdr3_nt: TGTGCCAGCAGCAAGGGTAAAGGACAGGGTGGGAATGAGCAGTTCTTC
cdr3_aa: CASSKGKGQGGNEQFF

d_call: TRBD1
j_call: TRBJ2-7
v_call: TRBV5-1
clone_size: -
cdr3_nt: TGCGCCAGCAGCTTGGATAACAGGGGACCCATTTACGAGCAGTACTTC
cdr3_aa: CASSLDNRGPIYEQYF

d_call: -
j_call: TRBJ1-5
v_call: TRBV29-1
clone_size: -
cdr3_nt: TGCAGCGTTGGAGGTAGCAATCAGCCCCAGCATTTT
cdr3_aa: CSVGGSNQPQHF

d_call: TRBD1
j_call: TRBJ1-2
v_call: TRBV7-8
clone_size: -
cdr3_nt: TGTGCCAGCAGCTTAAGAAGTCGGACAGGGTGGGACTATGGCTACACCTTC
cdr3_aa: CASSLRSRTGWDYGYTF

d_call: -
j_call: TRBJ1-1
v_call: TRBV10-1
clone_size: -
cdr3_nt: TGCGCCAGCAGTGAGTCGTTCCTAAAGGGGACTGAAGCTTTCTTT
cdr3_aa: CASSESFLKGTEAFF

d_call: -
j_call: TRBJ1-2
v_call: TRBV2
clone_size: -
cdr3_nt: TGTGCCAGCAGTGGCGGTAACTATGGCTACACCTTC
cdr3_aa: CASSGGNYGYTF

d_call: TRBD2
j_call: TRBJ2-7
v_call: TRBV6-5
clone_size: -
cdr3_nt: TGTGCCAGCAGTAAGACAACGGGGGGGCACGAGCAGTACTTC
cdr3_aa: CASSKTTGGHEQYF

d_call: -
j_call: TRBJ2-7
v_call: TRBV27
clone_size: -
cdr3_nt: TGTGCCAGCAGTTTAGGAGGGTACCCCTACGAGCAGTACTTC
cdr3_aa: CASSLGGYPYEQYF

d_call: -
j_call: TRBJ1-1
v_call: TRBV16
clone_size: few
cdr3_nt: TGTGCCAGCAGCCAAACGAGGAACACTGAAGCTTTCTTT
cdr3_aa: CASSQTRNTEAFF